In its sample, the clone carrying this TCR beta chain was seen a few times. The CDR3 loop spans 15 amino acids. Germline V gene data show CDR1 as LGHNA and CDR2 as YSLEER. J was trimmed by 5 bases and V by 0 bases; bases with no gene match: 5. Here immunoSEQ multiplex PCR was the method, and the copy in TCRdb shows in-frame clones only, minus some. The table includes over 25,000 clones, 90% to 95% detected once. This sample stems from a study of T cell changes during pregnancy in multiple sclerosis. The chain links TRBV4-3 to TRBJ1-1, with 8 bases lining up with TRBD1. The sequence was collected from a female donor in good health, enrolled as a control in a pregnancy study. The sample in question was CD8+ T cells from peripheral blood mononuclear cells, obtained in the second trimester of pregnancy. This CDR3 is CASSQDRTGMTEAFF. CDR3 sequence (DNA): TGCGCCAGCAGCCAAGATAGGACAGGGATGACTGAAGCTTTCTTT.